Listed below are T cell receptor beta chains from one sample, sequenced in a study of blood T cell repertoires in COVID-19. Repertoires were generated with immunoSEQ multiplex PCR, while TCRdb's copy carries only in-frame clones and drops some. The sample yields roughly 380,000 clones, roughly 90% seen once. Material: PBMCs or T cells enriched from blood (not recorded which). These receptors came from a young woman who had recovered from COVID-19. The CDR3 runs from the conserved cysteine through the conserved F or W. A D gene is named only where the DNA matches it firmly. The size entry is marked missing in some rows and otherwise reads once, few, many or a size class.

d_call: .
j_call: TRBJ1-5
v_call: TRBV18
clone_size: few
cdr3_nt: TGTGCCAGCTCACCAGGCAGCAATCAGCCCCAGCATTTT
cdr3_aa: CASSPGSNQPQHF

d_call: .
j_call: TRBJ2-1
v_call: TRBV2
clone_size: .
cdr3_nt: TGTGCCAGCAGGGACCCCCGGGAGCCCGGAAGCTCCTACAATGAGCAGTTCTTC
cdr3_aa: CASRDPREPGSSYNEQFF

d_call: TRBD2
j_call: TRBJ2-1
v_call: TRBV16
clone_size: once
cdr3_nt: TGTGCCAGCAGCCAATCTCTTGCACTAGCGGGACCAGACTCCTCCTACAATGAGCAGTTCTTC
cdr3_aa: CASSQSLALAGPDSSYNEQFF

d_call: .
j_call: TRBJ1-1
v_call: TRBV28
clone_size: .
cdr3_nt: TGTGCCAGCAGTTTATGGGAAGGGGCTAACACTGAAGCTTTCTTT
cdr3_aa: CASSLWEGANTEAFF

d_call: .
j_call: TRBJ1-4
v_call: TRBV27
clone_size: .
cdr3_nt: TGTGCCAGCAGCTGGGCCGGCTTTAATGAAAAACTGTTTTTT
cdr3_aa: CASSWAGFNEKLFF

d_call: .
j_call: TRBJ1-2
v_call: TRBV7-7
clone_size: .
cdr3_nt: TGTGCTAGCACCCCGAAGTGGGGGACTAATAACTATGGCTACACCTTC
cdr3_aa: CASTPKWGTNNYGYTF

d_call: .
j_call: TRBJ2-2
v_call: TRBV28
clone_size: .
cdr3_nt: TGTGCCAGCAGTTTTAGTCCCAGGGCAGCCGGGGAGCTGTTTTTT
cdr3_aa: CASSFSPRAAGELFF

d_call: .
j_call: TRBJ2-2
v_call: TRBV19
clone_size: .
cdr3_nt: TGTGCCAGTAGTATAGATCAAACAGGTGTGGGGCTGTTTTTT
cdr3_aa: CASSIDQTGVGLFF

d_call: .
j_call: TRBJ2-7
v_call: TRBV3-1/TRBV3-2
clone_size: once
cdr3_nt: TGTGCCAGCAGCCAATTCACGGGAGACTACGAGCAGTACTTC
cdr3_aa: CASSQFTGDYEQYF

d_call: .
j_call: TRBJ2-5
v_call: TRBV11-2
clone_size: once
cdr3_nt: TGTGCCAGCAGCCACCCAGCGGCCAACCAAGAGACCCAGTACTTC
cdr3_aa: CASSHPAANQETQYF

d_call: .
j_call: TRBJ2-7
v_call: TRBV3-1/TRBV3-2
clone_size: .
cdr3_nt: TGTGCCAGCACGGGAGACTCCTACGAGCAGTACTTC
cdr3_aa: CASTGDSYEQYF

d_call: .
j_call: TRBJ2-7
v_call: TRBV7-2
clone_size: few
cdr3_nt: TGTGCCAGCAGCCCCTATCAGGCTGGACTGTCCTACGAGCAGTACTTC
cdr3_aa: CASSPYQAGLSYEQYF

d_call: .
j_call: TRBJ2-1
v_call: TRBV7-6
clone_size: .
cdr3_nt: TGTGCCAGCAGCTCCCAGGGGGGACTGCCCTACAATGAGCAGTTCTTC
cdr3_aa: CASSSQGGLPYNEQFF

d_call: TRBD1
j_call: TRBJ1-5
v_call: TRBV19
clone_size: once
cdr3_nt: TGTGCCAGTAGTACGGGACAGGGGCCGAATAGCAATCAGCCCCAGCATTTT
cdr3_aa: CASSTGQGPNSNQPQHF

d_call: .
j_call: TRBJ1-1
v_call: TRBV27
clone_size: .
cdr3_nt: TGTGCCAGCAGTTTGATTCGGGGCACTGAAGCTTTCTTT
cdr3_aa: CASSLIRGTEAFF

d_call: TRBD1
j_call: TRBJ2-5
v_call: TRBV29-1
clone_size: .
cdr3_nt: TGCAGCGTCGATCTAGGGGGCTCGAGGGAGACCCAGTACTTC
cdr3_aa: CSVDLGGSRETQYF

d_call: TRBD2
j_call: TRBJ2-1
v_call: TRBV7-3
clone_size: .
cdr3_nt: TGTGCCAGCAGTCGTAGCGGGGCGACTTACAATGAGCAGTTCTTC
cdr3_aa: CASSRSGATYNEQFF

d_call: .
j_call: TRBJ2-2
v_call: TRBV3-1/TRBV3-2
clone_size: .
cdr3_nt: TGTGCCAGCAGCCAAGTAGGAGGGACCGGGGAGCTGTTTTTT
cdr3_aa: CASSQVGGTGELFF

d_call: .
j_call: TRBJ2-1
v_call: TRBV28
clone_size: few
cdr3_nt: TGTGCCAGCACCCTCGGACAGAAAATTGAGCAGTTCTTC
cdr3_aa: CASTLGQKIEQFF

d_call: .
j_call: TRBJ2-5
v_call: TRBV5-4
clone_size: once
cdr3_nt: TGTGCCAGCAGCTTGGCCGGGGGGACCCAGTACTTC
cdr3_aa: CASSLAGGTQYF

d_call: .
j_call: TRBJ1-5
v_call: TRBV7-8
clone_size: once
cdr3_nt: TGTGCCAGCAAAAGACAGGCGATGGGGAATCAGCCCCAGCATTTT
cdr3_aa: CASKRQAMGNQPQHF

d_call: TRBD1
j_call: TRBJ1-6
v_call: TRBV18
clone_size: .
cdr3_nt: TGTGCCAGCTCACCCGGGACAGGGGGCTGGAATTCACCCCTCCACTTT
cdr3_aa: CASSPGTGGWNSPLHF

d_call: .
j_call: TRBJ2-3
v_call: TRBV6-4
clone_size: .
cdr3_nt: TGTGCCAGCAGTAATACAGAAGCTAGCACAGATACGCAGTATTTT
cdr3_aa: CASSNTEASTDTQYF

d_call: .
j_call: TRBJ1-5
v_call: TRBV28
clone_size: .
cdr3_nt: TGTGCCAGCACCCTTGCCGGGGAGGGAAGCAATCAGCCCCAGCATTTT
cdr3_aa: CASTLAGEGSNQPQHF

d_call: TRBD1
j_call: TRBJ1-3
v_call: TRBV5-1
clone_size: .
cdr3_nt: TGCGCCAGCAGCACGGACAGGGAATCGGAAAACACCATATATTTT
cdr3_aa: CASSTDRESENTIYF

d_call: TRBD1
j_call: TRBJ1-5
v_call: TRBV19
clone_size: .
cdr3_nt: TGTGCCAGTAGTATCCTCAGGGGGCGGTCTGGCAATCAGCCCCAGCATTTT
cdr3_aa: CASSILRGRSGNQPQHF

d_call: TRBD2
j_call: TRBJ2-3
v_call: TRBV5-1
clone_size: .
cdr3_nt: TGCGCCAGCAGCCAAGGGACTAGCGGGGGCGTCACAGATACGCAGTATTTT
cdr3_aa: CASSQGTSGGVTDTQYF

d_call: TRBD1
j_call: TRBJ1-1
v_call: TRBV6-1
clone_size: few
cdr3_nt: TGTGCCAGCAGTGAGGGACAGGACACTGAAGCTTTCTTT
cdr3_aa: CASSEGQDTEAFF

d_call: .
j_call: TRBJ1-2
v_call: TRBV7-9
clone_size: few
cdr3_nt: TGTGCCATCGGGAGGGATTGGAACGGCTACACCTTC
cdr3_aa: CAIGRDWNGYTF

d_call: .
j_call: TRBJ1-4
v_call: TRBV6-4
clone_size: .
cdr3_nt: TGTGCCAATACCCCGCGGGGGGAGGGGTTGGGTTCAAATGAAAAACTGTTTTTT
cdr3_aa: CANTPRGEGLGSNEKLFF

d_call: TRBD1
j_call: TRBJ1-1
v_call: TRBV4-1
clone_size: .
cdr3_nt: TGCGCCAGCAGCCAAGATGGATCGGGACAGGGTTTCAGCACTGAAGCTTTCTTT
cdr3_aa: CASSQDGSGQGFSTEAFF

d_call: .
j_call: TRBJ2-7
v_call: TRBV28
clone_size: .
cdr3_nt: TGTGCCAGCAGTTTATTGGTCATGGCCGAGCAGTACTTC
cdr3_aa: CASSLLVMAEQYF

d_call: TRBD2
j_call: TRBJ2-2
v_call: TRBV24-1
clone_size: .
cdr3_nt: TGTGCCACCAGTGACCGTCGGACTAGCGGGAACACCGGGGAGCTGTTTTTT
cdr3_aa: CATSDRRTSGNTGELFF

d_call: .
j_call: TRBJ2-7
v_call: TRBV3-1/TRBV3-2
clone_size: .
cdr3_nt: TGTGCCAGCAGCCAAGAAGGTGACAGGCCCTACGAGCAGTACTTC
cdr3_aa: CASSQEGDRPYEQYF

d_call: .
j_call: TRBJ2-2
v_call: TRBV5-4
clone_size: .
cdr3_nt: TGTGCCAGCAGCTTAGGTATGGACTACACCACCGGGGAGCTGTTTTTT
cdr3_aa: CASSLGMDYTTGELFF

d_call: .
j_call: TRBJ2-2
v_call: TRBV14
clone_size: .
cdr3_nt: TGTGCCAGCAGCCAAGAGGTAGCATGGAACACCGGGGAGCTGTTTTTT
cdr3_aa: CASSQEVAWNTGELFF

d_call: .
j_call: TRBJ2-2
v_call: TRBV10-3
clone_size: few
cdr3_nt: TGTGCCATCCCTAGACAGTTGGGCTCGAACACCGGGGAGCTGTTTTTT
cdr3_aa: CAIPRQLGSNTGELFF

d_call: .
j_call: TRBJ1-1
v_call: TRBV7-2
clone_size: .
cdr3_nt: TGTGCCAGCAGCTTAGGAGGGGGAAGGCACACTGAAGCTTTCTTT
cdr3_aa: CASSLGGGRHTEAFF